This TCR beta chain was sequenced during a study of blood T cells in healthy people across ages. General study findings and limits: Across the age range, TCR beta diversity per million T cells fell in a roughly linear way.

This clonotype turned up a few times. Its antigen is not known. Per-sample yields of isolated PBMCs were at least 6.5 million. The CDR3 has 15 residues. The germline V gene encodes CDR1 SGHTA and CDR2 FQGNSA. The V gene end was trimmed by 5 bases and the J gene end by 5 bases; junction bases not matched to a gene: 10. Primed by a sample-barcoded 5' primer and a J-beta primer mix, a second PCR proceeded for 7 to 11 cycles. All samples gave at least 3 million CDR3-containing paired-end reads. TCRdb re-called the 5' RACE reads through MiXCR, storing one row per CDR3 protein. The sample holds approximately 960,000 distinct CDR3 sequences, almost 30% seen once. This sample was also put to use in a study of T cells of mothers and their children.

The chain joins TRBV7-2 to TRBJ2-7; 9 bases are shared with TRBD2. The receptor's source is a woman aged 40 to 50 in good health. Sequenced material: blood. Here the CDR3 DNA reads TGTGCCAGCAGCCCAATGGGGACTAGCAAACACGAGCAGTACTTC. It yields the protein CASSPMGTSKHEQYF.